This paragraph reports one T cell receptor (beta chain). Produced via immunoSEQ multiplex PCR; TCRdb's table is partial and in-frame only. The sample includes around 19,000 clones, 82% of them seen just once. These data originate in a study of sequential checkpoint blockade in melanoma. Study details: Each arm's sequence ended with maintenance nivolumab.

Sample treatment: randomized to nivolumab then ipilimumab (arm A) or the reverse (arm B). Live CD3+CD8+ CD19− CD56− cells were sorted from PBMCs. The CDR3 consists of 17 residues. Trimming shortened V by 5 bases and J by 0 bases, and 17 bases separated the two germline ends. The germline CDR1 and CDR2 sequences are SGHVS and FNYEAQ. V is TRBV7-6 and J is TRBJ1-3; possible D gene TRBD1, 6 bases. The origin of this receptor is a human donor with melanoma. The sequencing here drew on CD8+ T cells sorted from blood (inferred from file names), taken from a patient given nivolumab and ipilimumab in sequence. The CDR3 DNA sequence: TGTGCCAGCAGCCTCCACCTGACAGGAGACTCTGGAAACACCATATATTTT. Encoded protein: CASSLHLTGDSGNTIYF. Based on the CDR3 plus reference TRBV7-6 and TRBJ1-3, the full variable domain is GAGVSQSPRYKVTKRGQDVALRCDPISGHVSLYWYRQALGQGPEFLTYFNYEAQQDKSGLPNDRFSAERPEGSISTLTIQRTEQRDSAMYRCASSLHLTGDSGNTIYFGEGSWLTVV.